The sequence of this T cell receptor (beta chain) was determined in a study of cytomegalovirus exposure and HLA in healthy donors. PCR primers comprised 60 Vbeta and 13 Jbeta primers. Libraries were prepared by immunoSEQ multiplex PCR; TCRdb keeps only in-frame clonotypes and omits some of them. The sample totals some 130,000 clones. The length of the CDR3 is 13 residues. Trimming took off 1 base at V and 7 bases at J, with 8 bases between the two ends. This receptor was identified in a woman in her 40s in good health and CMV-seropositive. The rearrangement uses TRBV5-3 and TRBJ2-2; D remains unclear. TRBV5-3 is an ORF; its function is uncertain. The sequenced sample consisted of PBMCs. CDR3 nucleotides: TGTGCCAGAAGCTTGCCTGCTATCGGGGAGCTGTTTTTT. Residues: CARSLPAIGELFF.